This TCR beta chain was documented in a study of blood T cell repertoires in COVID-19. Produced via immunoSEQ multiplex PCR; TCRdb's table is partial and in-frame only. This table holds some 290,000 clones, around 89% found once. The CDR3 contains 16 residues. Trimming pared 1 base from V and 4 bases from J, leaving 13 bases between. In germline, CDR1 is SGHDN, CDR2 FVKESK. Sequenced sample: peripheral blood. The genes are TRBV14 and TRBJ2-2, with D possibly being TRBD1 (6 bases). The clonotype comes from a woman aged 40 to 50 with COVID-19, enrolled during active disease. CDR3: CASSQVGRGPTGELFF. CDR3 bases: TGTGCCAGCAGCCAAGTGGGCAGGGGTCCCACCGGGGAGCTGTTTTTT.